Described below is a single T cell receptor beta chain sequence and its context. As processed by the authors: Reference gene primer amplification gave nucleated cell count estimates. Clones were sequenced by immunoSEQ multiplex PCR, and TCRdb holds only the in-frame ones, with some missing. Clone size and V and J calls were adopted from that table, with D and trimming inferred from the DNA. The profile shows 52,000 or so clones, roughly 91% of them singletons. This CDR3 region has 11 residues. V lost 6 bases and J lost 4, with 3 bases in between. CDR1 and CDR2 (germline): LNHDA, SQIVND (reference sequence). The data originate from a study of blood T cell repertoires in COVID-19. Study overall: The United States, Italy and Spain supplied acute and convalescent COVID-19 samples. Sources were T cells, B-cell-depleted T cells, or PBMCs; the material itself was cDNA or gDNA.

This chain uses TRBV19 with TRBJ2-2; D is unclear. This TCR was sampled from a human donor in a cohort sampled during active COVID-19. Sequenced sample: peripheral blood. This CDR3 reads CASSVTGELFF. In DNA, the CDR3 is TGTGCCAGTAGCGTCACCGGGGAGCTGTTTTTT.